Listed here are 28 T cell receptor beta chains from one sample, sequenced in a study of blood T cells in healthy people across ages. A J-beta primer mix and a sample-barcoded 5' primer were used in a second PCR of about 7 to 12 cycles. Each CDR3 protein gets one entry after TCRdb re-called the 5' RACE reads with MiXCR. The sample contains fewer than 1,000,000 distinct CDR3 sequences, around 45% of which appear only once. Sequenced input: blood. The receptor source for this set is an elderly man in good health.

The chain uses TRBV20-1 and TRBJ1-2; D gene unclear. The V end was cut by 5 bases, the J end by 4 bases, with 17 bases between. Germline CDR1 is DFQATT and CDR2 is SNEGSKA (reference sequence). The CDR3 contains 14 residues. For the CDR3, the DNA is TGCAGTGCTGCAGATCTACAAGGCTCCTATGGCTACACCTTC. Translating it yields CSAADLQGSYGYTF.

The genes are TRBV7-2 and TRBJ2-1, with 7 bases identical to TRBD2. The length of the CDR3 is 15 residues. Trimming removed 6 bases from V and 0 bases from J; junction bases left unmatched: 5. Germline V gene lookup returns CDR1 SGHTA and CDR2 FQGNSA. The CDR3 region is CASSSLASSYNEQFF. CDR3 DNA sequence: TGTGCCAGCAGTTCACTAGCGAGCTCCTACAATGAGCAGTTCTTC. Looking up the rest from reference TRBV7-2 and TRBJ2-1 gives the full variable domain: GAGVSQSPSNKVTEKGKDVELRCDPISGHTALYWYRQSLGQGLEFLIYFQGNSAPDKSGLPSDRFSAERTGGSVSTLTIQRTQQEDSAVYLCASSSLASSYNEQFFGPGTRLTVL.

This CDR3 is CASTPRGAVPYEQYF. The CDR3 DNA reads TGTGCCAGCACTCCGCGAGGAGCGGTACCCTACGAGCAGTACTTC. The chain links TRBV28 to TRBJ2-7; the D gene is possibly TRBD2 (5 bases). The V end was cut by 7 bases, the J end by 2 bases, with 18 bases between. CDR3 length equals 15 residues. Germline CDR1 is MDHEN and CDR2 is SYDVKM.

In the case of this clonotype: A much more abundant neighbour one base away suggests this may be a read error. The chain is built from TRBV18 and TRBJ2-1, with 7 bases matching TRBD1. Trimming removed 3 bases from V and 13 bases from J; junction bases left unmatched: 15. CDR3 length: 15 residues. The V gene's germline CDR1 is KGHSH and CDR2 LQKENI. CDR3 residues: CASSPTQGPQETQFF. CDR3 nucleotide sequence: TGTGCCAGCTCACCCACACAGGGGCCACAAGAGACCCAGTTCTTC.

V usage is TRBV12-3 or TRBV12-4 and J usage is TRBJ2-7, with D possibly being TRBD2 (6 bases). The J call may be mistaken, given a closer DNA end match to TRBJ2-5. The CDR3 sequence is 14 residues long. DNA of the CDR3: TGTGCCAGCAGATCAGCGGGTAGGCAAGAGACCCAGTACTTC. This translates into CASRSAGRQETQYF.

This clonotype was seen just once. V usage is TRBV28 and J usage is TRBJ2-3; D perhaps matches TRBD2 (5 bases). This CDR3 comprises 14 residues. From germline, CDR1 is MDHEN and CDR2 SYDVKM. V lost 3 bases to trimming and J lost 6 bases, with 13 bases between them. The CDR3 coding sequence is TGTGCCAGCAGTTTGGAACTCTGGAGGGATACGCAGTATTTT. This translates into CASSLELWRDTQYF.

The chain recombines TRBV12-3 or TRBV12-4 with TRBJ1-1; maybe TRBD1 (5 bases). The CDR3 length is 12 residues. Trimming stripped 5 bases from V and 7 bases from J, with 11 bases between. CDR3 sequence: CASSGGTGEAFF. CDR3 bases: TGTGCCAGCAGTGGGGGGACGGGTGAAGCTTTCTTT.

The chain couples TRBV29-1 to TRBJ2-1; the D gene is possibly TRBD2 (5 bases). The CDR3 extends over 14 amino acids. The germline V gene has CDR1 SQVTM and CDR2 ANQGSEA. The V and J ends lost 6 bases and 9 bases respectively, with 21 bases between them. The CDR3 sequence: CSVEAPPPPSEQFF. CDR3 in DNA: TGCAGCGTGGAGGCTCCCCCTCCCCCCAGTGAGCAGTTCTTC.

The J gene is TRBJ2-5, the V gene TRBV6-5; 8 nucleotides agree with TRBD2. Trimming removed 4 bases from V and 11 bases from J; junction bases left unmatched: 12. The V gene's germline CDR1 is MNHEY and CDR2 SVGAGI. The CDR3 contains 14 residues. The CDR3 is CASSSLSGIVEQYF. The CDR3 coding sequence is TGTGCCAGCAGTTCCCTTAGCGGGATAGTTGAGCAGTACTTC.

This clonotype has a handful of counts. This chain uses TRBV29-1 with TRBJ1-4; D is unresolved. The CDR3 covers 11 residues. CDR1 is SQVTM, CDR2 ANQGSEA, per germline. V shed 6 bases and J shed 8 bases, with 10 bases lying between them. The CDR3 DNA reads as TGCAGCGTCGCCGTCGGCGAAAAACTGTTTTTT. Encoded protein: CSVAVGEKLFF.

V is TRBV5-1 and J is TRBJ2-1; TRBD2 agrees at 9 bases. The CDR3 runs 14 residues. Germline V lookup: CDR1 SGHRS, CDR2 YFSETQ. Trimming at V came to 5 bases and at J to 4 bases, leaving 4 bases not matched to a gene. CDR3 loop: CASRSTSGYNEQFF. The CDR3 DNA reads TGCGCCAGCAGATCGACTAGCGGTTACAATGAGCAGTTCTTC. The full variable domain, its missing parts supplied by reference TRBV5-1 and TRBJ2-1, is KAGVTQTPRYLIKTRGQQVTLSCSPISGHRSVSWYQQTPGQGLQFLFEYFSETQRNKGNFPGRFSGRQFSNSRSEMNVSTLELGDSALYLCASRSTSGYNEQFFGPGTRLTVL.

The chain has TRBV6-2 or TRBV6-3 and TRBJ2-7, with a tentative D call TRBD2 (5 bases). Per the germline V gene, CDR1 is MNHEY and CDR2 is SVGEGT. With 3 bases removed from V and 0 bases from J, the gap between germline ends came to 18 bases. This CDR3 contains 17 residues. DNA of the CDR3: TGTGCCAGCAGTTATTTCCAAATATCGGGAAGCTCCTACGAGCAGTACTTC. As protein: CASSYFQISGSSYEQYF.

This clonotype was recorded a few times. CDR3 bases: TGCGCCAGCAGCACCCGACAGGGCCCTTACGAGCAGTACTTC. Translated: CASSTRQGPYEQYF. This rearrangement joins TRBV4-3 to TRBJ2-7, with 7 bases lining up with TRBD1. CDR1 and CDR2 (germline): LGHNA, YSLEER. V lost 5 bases to trimming and J lost 4 bases; unmatched junction nucleotides: 8. This CDR3 comprises 14 residues.

This clonotype was counted a single time. The chain joins TRBV25-1 to TRBJ2-7, with 14 bases lining up with TRBD2. Germline lookup yields CDR1 MGHDK and CDR2 SYGVNS. Trimming removed 4 bases from V and 7 bases from J; junction bases left unmatched: 6. The CDR3 is made up of 15 amino acids. The CDR3 region has the DNA TGTGCCAGCAGTGGACTAGCGGGAGGGCACAATGAGCAGTACTTC. As protein: CASSGLAGGHNEQYF.

The chain carries TRBV14 and TRBJ2-1, with D perhaps matching TRBD1 or TRBD2 (5 bases each). This CDR3 has 16 residues. CDR1 is SGHDN and CDR2 is FVKESK in the germline V gene. The V end was cut by 4 bases, the J end by 5 bases, with 18 bases between. The CDR3 region has the DNA TGTGCCAGCAGCCGAGTTCTGGGGGTACAAGACAATGAGCAGTTCTTC. Amino acids: CASSRVLGVQDNEQFF.

The chain uses TRBV20-1 and TRBJ2-5, with D tentatively TRBD2 (6 bases). This CDR3 region has 14 residues. Germline-derived CDR1 and CDR2 are DFQATT and SNEGSKA (reference sequence). Trimming cost V 5 bases and J 0 bases, with 13 bases left between them. The CDR3 reads CSAPPSGYQETQYF. The CDR3 nucleotides are TGCAGTGCTCCCCCCAGCGGGTACCAAGAGACCCAGTACTTC.

About this clonotype itself: This may come from a read error, since a much larger clone is one base off. J is TRBJ2-1 and V is TRBV5-6, with D tentatively TRBD1 (6 bases). The DNA end lines up better with TRBJ2-7; the J call may be wrong. The CDR3 consists of 13 residues. Germline V CDR1 and CDR2: SGHDT, YYEEEE. CDR3 in amino acids: CASSCGTRSEQYF. As DNA, the CDR3 is TGTGCCAGCAGCTGTGGGACACGGAGTGAGCAGTACTTC.

On this clonotype: A read error is possible here, since a much larger clone lies one base away. The chain recombines TRBV12-3 or TRBV12-4 with TRBJ2-5, with 11 bases lining up with TRBD2. Trimming removed 4 bases from V and 11 bases from J; junction bases left unmatched: 12. CDR3 length: 15 amino acids. CDR3 residues: CASSWGLAEYNEQYF. CDR3 DNA sequence: TGTGCCAGCAGTTGGGGACTAGCGGAGTACAATGAGCAGTACTTC.

The chain has TRBV28 and TRBJ2-1, with D perhaps matching TRBD1 (5 bases). CDR3 length: 13 amino acids. In germline, CDR1 is MDHEN, CDR2 SYDVKM. Trimming removed 8 bases from V and 5 bases from J, with 13 bases in between. DNA of the CDR3: TGTGCCAGCGGATCAGGGTTGCACAATGAGCAGTTCTTC. This codes for CASGSGLHNEQFF.

This clonotype has a handful of counts. This rearrangement joins TRBV15 to TRBJ2-1, with TRBD2 matching 12 bases. The V gene end was trimmed by 5 bases and the J gene end by 8 bases; junction bases not matched to a gene: 7. CDR3 size: 15 residues. The germline CDR1 and CDR2 sequences are LNHNV and YYDKDF (reference sequence). This chain's CDR3 is CATSRRTSGNDEQFF. The CDR3 nucleotides read TGTGCCACCAGCCGCCGGACTAGCGGGAACGATGAGCAGTTCTTC.

This chain connects TRBV4-3 to TRBJ2-3; D is unresolved. The CDR3 totals 15 residues. CDR1 and CDR2 (germline): LGHNA, YSLEER. Trimming took 0 bases from V and 3 from J, leaving 10 bases between them. Here the CDR3 DNA reads TGCGCCAGCAGCCAAGATGGGATTAGTACAGATACGCAGTATTTT. Translating it yields CASSQDGISTDTQYF.

This clonotype was observed a handful of times. This rearrangement joins TRBV6-5 to TRBJ2-7; the match to TRBD1 covers 8 bases. The V gene end was trimmed by 5 bases and the J gene end by 7 bases; junction bases not matched to a gene: 4. The CDR3 contains 12 residues. Looked up from germline, CDR1 is MNHEY and CDR2 is SVGAGI. The CDR3 loop reads CASSRQGREQYF. The CDR3 region has the DNA TGTGCCAGCAGTAGACAGGGGCGGGAGCAGTACTTC.

V usage is TRBV20-1 and J usage is TRBJ2-3; D ambiguous. Between the trimmed V and J ends, which lost 4 bases and 6 bases, there was a span of 8 bases. The length of the CDR3 is 11 residues. The germline V gene encodes CDR1 DFQATT and CDR2 SNEGSKA (reference sequence). The CDR3 reads CSATTRDTQYF. The CDR3, as DNA: TGCAGTGCTACTACTCGGGATACGCAGTATTTT.

This clonotype was observed at least ten times. The CDR3 sequence: CASSVIVYNEQFF. The CDR3 nucleotides read TGTGCCAGCAGTGTAATCGTCTACAATGAGCAGTTCTTC. The rearrangement joins TRBV2 to TRBJ2-1, with D unresolved. CDR1 is SNHLY, CDR2 FYNNEI, per germline. CDR3 length: 13 amino acids. V shed 4 bases and J shed 3 bases, with 7 bases lying between them.

The chain couples TRBV7-2 to TRBJ1-5; TRBD1 agrees at 8 bases. There are 18 residues in the CDR3. V gave up 4 bases and J gave up 6 bases; unmatched junction bases: 17. Looked up from germline, CDR1 is SGHTA and CDR2 is FQGNSA. The CDR3 DNA reads TGTGCCAGCAGCTCCGGACAGGGTCGAGGTGTGCTGAGTCAGCCCCAGCATTTT. Translating gives CASSSGQGRGVLSQPQHF.

The chain carries TRBV15 and TRBJ1-4; D may be TRBD1 (5 bases). Looked up from germline, CDR1 is LNHNV and CDR2 is YYDKDF (reference sequence). V lost 0 bases and J 4 bases, leaving 12 bases between the germline ends. The CDR3 extends over 16 amino acids. The CDR3 region has the DNA TGTGCCACCAGCAGAGATCAGGGAATTCTTAATGAAAAACTGTTTTTT. Translation gives CATSRDQGILNEKLFF.

This clonotype is a singleton in its sample. The genes are TRBV7-2 and TRBJ2-3, with D possibly called TRBD1 or TRBD2 (5 bases each). Germline CDR1 SGHTA, CDR2 FQGNSA. The length of the CDR3 is 16 residues. The ends were cut back, 5 bases at V and 4 bases at J, with 19 bases in the middle. The CDR3 DNA reads TGTGCCAGCAGCGCAGAGGGACCCGCGATGGCAGATACGCAGTATTTT. Translated, it gives CASSAEGPAMADTQYF.

This clonotype was detected a few times. The rearrangement links TRBV20-1 to TRBJ2-1; possibly TRBD1 for D (6 bases). Deletions cut 0 bases from V and 4 bases from J, with 16 bases between. This CDR3 comprises 16 residues. Germline V gene data show CDR1 as DFQATT and CDR2 as SNEGSKA (reference sequence). The DNA of the CDR3 is TGCAGTGCTAGAGATCTCCGGGACACCCAGTACAATGAGCAGTTCTTC. Its translation: CSARDLRDTQYNEQFF.